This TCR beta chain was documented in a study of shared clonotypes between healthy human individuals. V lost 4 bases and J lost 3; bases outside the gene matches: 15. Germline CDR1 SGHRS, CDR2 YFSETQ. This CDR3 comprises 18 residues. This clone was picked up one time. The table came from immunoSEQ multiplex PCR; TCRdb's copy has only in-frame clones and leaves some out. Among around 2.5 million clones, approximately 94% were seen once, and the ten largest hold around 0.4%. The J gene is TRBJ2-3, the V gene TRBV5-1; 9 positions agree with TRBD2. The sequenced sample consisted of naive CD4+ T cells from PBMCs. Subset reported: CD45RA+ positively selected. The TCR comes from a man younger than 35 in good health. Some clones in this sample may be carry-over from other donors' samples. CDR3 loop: CASSIWGVAGARTDTQYF. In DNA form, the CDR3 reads TGCGCCAGCAGCATTTGGGGCGTAGCGGGAGCGAGAACAGATACGCAGTATTTT.